This TCR beta chain was identified during a study of T cells in Graves' hyperthyroidism and ophthalmopathy. Study as a whole: Once the initial diagnosis was made, peripheral blood was obtained before any treatment. The study, taken as a whole, reports: Blood shared most expanded thyroid clonotypes above 0.001.

Criteria for exclusion of patients were uncontrolled infection, other autoimmune disease, pregnancy or lactation. Orbital computed tomography, thyroid ultrasound, serum thyroxine and TRAb, and clinical symptoms together informed the diagnoses. CDR1 SGHTA and CDR2 FQGNSA come from the germline V gene. This CDR3 has 14 residues. The V end lost 5 bases, the J end lost 3 bases, and 14 bases lay between the germline ends. The CDR3 regions of TCR beta were amplified from RNA transcripts. Carried out on the TCR CDR3, a first-round RT-PCR used the HTBI primer set. TCRdb re-derived calls from the multiplex PCR reads in MiXCR, one entry per CDR3 protein. The repertoire holds approximately 490,000 distinct CDR3 sequences, with roughly 22% as singletons. This clonotype was seen repeatedly, ten times or more. The antigen remains unidentified.

This sequence originates from a woman aged 65 to 85 with Graves' ophthalmopathy. The genes are TRBV7-2 and TRBJ2-7; D is uncertain. The sample taken for sequencing was blood. In DNA form, the CDR3 reads TGTGCCAGCAGCAAAGGGCCCTCACTCTACGAGCAGTACTTC. Translation: CASSKGPSLYEQYF.